This is a list of T cell receptor beta chains from one sample in a study of Ad26.COV2.S vaccination and SARS-CoV-2 variants. The data were produced by immunoSEQ multiplex PCR, yet TCRdb's version contains in-frame clones alone and is incomplete. The table records approximately 300,000 clones, 85% of them present only once. Specimen: peripheral blood, collected in a trial of Ad26.COV2.S vaccine versus placebo. Every receptor here comes from a person between 18 and 65 years old who received the Ad26.COV2.S COVID-19 vaccine or a placebo. CDR3s include the opening cysteine and the closing phenylalanine or tryptophan. Each record gives: V gene, J gene, D gene, clone size, CDR3 protein, CDR3 DNA. A D gene is named only where the DNA matches it firmly. Only part of the rows carry a size: once, few, many, or a class if the clone is expanded.

TRBV4-2	TRBJ2-6	TRBD1	-	CASSRNSGTVLPGANVLTF	TGTGCCAGCAGCCGGAATTCCGGGACAGTCCTCCCTGGGGCCAACGTCCTGACTTTC
TRBV2	TRBJ2-7	-	-	CASSPRGSGSTYEQYF	TGTGCCAGCAGTCCACGGGGATCGGGCAGCACCTACGAGCAGTACTTC
TRBV5-1	TRBJ1-2	-	-	CASSLAQGHGYTF	TGCGCCAGCAGCTTGGCACAGGGACATGGCTACACCTTC
TRBV7-9	TRBJ2-3	-	few	CASSLGSPSTDTQYF	TGTGCCAGCAGCTTAGGGAGTCCTAGCACAGATACGCAGTATTTT
TRBV5-1	TRBJ1-2	-	-	CASSLGAAGFVVGGYTF	TGCGCCAGCAGCTTGGGGGCGGCAGGTTTCGTGGTCGGTGGCTACACCTTC
TRBV9	TRBJ1-2	TRBD1	-	CASSSDRGYGYTF	TGTGCCAGCAGCTCGGACAGGGGATATGGCTACACCTTC
TRBV18	TRBJ2-2	-	-	CASSPVPGSNTGELFF	TGTGCCAGCTCACCAGTCCCAGGTTCGAACACCGGGGAGCTGTTTTTT
TRBV25-1	TRBJ1-2	-	once	CASSAGHLVGYTF	TGTGCCAGCAGTGCCGGACACTTGGTAGGCTACACCTTC
TRBV4-1	TRBJ1-2	-	-	CASSHPPASAFYGYTF	TGCGCCAGCAGCCACCCCCCAGCGTCAGCATTCTATGGCTACACCTTC
TRBV14	TRBJ2-5	TRBD2	-	CASSRTSGVKTQYF	TGTGCCAGCAGTAGGACTAGCGGGGTGAAGACCCAGTACTTC
TRBV7-3	TRBJ2-1	TRBD1	-	CASSRYPASGTGVNEQFF	TGTGCCAGCAGCCGTTACCCCGCCTCCGGGACAGGGGTCAATGAGCAGTTCTTC
TRBV28	TRBJ1-2	-	-	CASSSTAYYGYTF	TGTGCCAGCAGTTCGACAGCGTACTATGGCTACACCTTC
TRBV7-3	TRBJ2-3	TRBD2	once	CASSPTSGGLDTQYF	TGTGCCAGCAGCCCGACTAGCGGGGGGTTAGATACGCAGTATTTT
TRBV7-3	TRBJ2-3	-	-	CASSLNRLDTQYF	TGTGCCAGCAGCTTAAATCGGTTAGATACGCAGTATTTT
TRBV2	TRBJ2-5	-	few	CASSEGGNGETQYF	TGTGCCAGCAGTGAGGGGGGCAACGGGGAGACCCAGTACTTC
TRBV28	TRBJ1-1	-	-	CASGRGATTEAFF	TGTGCCAGCGGTCGGGGGGCGACCACTGAAGCTTTCTTT
TRBV30	TRBJ2-7	-	-	CAWRPGAYEQYF	TGTGCCTGGAGGCCGGGAGCCTACGAGCAGTACTTC
TRBV5-1	TRBJ1-5	-	few	CASSATGSNQPQHF	TGCGCCAGCAGCGCAACAGGGTCTAATCAGCCCCAGCATTTT
TRBV11-3	TRBJ2-2	-	-	CASSLDGMSGAKMNTGELFF	TGTGCCAGCAGCTTAGACGGGATGTCAGGGGCTAAAATGAACACCGGGGAGCTGTTTTTT
TRBV6-5	TRBJ2-2	-	-	CASSYRGTGELFF	TGTGCCAGCAGTTACCGGGGAACCGGGGAGCTGTTTTTT
TRBV27	TRBJ1-1	-	-	CASSLIGSGVNTEAFF	TGTGCCAGCAGTTTAATTGGGTCAGGGGTGAACACTGAAGCTTTCTTT
TRBV7-8	TRBJ1-3	TRBD1	-	CASSVRDRGSLSSGNTIYF	TGTGCCAGCAGCGTCCGGGACAGGGGGAGTCTCAGCTCTGGAAACACCATATATTTT
TRBV11-3	TRBJ1-3	-	few	CASSLTVSGNGNTIYF	TGTGCCTCCTCTCTAACGGTATCAGGGAATGGAAACACCATATATTTT
TRBV5-1	TRBJ2-1	TRBD2	-	CASSLAVTSNNEQFF	TGCGCCAGCAGCTTGGCCGTGACTAGCAACAATGAGCAGTTCTTC
TRBV5-1	TRBJ2-2	TRBD1	-	CASSLRTGGHGELFF	TGCGCCAGCAGCCTGAGGACAGGGGGCCACGGGGAGCTGTTTTTT
TRBV7-3	TRBJ2-6	-	-	CASSLELQSSGANVLTF	TGTGCCAGCAGCTTAGAGCTTCAGAGTTCTGGGGCCAACGTCCTGACTTTC
TRBV11-2	TRBJ2-3	-	once	CASSLFGGSTDTQYF	TGTGCCAGCAGCTTATTTGGGGGGAGCACAGATACGCAGTATTTT
TRBV6-5	TRBJ1-1	-	-	CASRKGAEGTEAFF	TGTGCCAGCAGAAAAGGGGCTGAGGGGACTGAAGCTTTCTTT
TRBV6-1	TRBJ2-7	-	-	CASSEARQGGGEQYF	TGTGCCAGCAGTGAAGCGCGTCAGGGAGGTGGCGAGCAGTACTTC
TRBV5-5	TRBJ1-2	-	-	CASSSGYRDNYGYTF	TGTGCCAGCAGCTCCGGGTACAGGGATAACTATGGCTACACCTTC
TRBV5-1	TRBJ2-1	TRBD2	-	CASRPPGASGGAWFF	TGCGCCAGCAGGCCCCCCGGGGCTAGCGGGGGGGCGTGGTTCTTC
TRBV6-1	TRBJ1-5	-	-	CASSDQGRYQPQHF	TGTGCCAGCAGTGACCAGGGTCGTTATCAGCCCCAGCATTTT
TRBV6-6	TRBJ2-1	TRBD1	-	CASSGTGGNEQFF	TGTGCCAGCAGTGGGACAGGGGGCAATGAGCAGTTCTTC
TRBV5-1	TRBJ2-4	-	-	CASSNFDRLNIQYF	TGCGCCAGCAGCAACTTCGACAGGTTAAACATTCAGTACTTC
TRBV21-1	TRBJ2-5	-	-	CASSKSQYF	TGTGCCAGCAGCAAGTCCCAGTACTTC
TRBV19	TRBJ1-4	TRBD1	-	CASNAGGQRTNEKLFF	TGTGCCAGTAATGCAGGGGGCCAGCGAACTAATGAAAAACTGTTTTTT
TRBV19	TRBJ1-2	-	-	CASTLTDFFYGYTF	TGTGCCAGTACCCTGACAGACTTCTTCTATGGCTACACCTTC
TRBV9	TRBJ1-2	TRBD1	-	CASSVVDRGSTGGYTF	TGTGCCAGCAGCGTAGTGGACAGGGGCTCTACTGGTGGCTACACCTTC
TRBV5-6	TRBJ2-2	-	-	CASSSVVRRDRYTGELFF	TGTGCCAGCAGCTCTGTCGTTCGCAGGGACCGTTACACCGGGGAGCTGTTTTTT
TRBV19	TRBJ1-6	-	-	CASSMAAANNSPLHF	TGTGCCAGTAGTATGGCGGCAGCAAATAATTCACCCCTCCACTTT
TRBV7-9	TRBJ2-3	-	-	CASSTVGGASTDTQYF	TGTGCCAGCTCCACCGTGGGGGGAGCGAGCACAGATACGCAGTATTTT
TRBV2	TRBJ2-6	-	once	CASSEFASTNVLTF	TGTGCCAGCAGTGAGTTTGCGTCTACCAACGTCCTGACTTTC